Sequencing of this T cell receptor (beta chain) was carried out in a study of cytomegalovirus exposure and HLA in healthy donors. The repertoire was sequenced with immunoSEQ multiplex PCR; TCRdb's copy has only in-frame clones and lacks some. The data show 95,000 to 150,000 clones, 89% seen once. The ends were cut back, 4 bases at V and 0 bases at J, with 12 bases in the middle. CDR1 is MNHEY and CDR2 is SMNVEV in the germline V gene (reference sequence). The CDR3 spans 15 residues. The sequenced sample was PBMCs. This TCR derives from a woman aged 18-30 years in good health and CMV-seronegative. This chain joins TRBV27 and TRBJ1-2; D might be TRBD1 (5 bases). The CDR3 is CASSSSGTPNYGYTF. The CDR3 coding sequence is TGTGCCAGCAGTTCGTCCGGGACTCCTAACTATGGCTACACCTTC.